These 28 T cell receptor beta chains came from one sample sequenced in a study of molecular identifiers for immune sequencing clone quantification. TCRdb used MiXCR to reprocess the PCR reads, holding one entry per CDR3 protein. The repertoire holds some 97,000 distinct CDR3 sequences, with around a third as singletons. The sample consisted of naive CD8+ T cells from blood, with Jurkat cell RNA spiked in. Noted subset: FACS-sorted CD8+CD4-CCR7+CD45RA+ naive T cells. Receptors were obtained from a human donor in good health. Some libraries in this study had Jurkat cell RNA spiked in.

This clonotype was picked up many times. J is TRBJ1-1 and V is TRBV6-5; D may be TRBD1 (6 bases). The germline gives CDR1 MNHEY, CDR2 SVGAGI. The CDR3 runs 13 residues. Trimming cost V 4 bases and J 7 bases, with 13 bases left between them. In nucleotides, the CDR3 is TGTGCCAGCAGTTCCGGACAGAGGGTTGAAGCTTTCTTT. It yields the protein CASSSGQRVEAFF.

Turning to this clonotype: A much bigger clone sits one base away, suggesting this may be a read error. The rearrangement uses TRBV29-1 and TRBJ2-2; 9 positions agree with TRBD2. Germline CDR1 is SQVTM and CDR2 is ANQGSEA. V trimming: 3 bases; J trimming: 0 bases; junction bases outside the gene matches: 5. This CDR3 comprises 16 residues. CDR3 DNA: TGCAGCGTTGAGGGTAGCGGGAGCCCGAACACCGGGGAGCTGTTTTTT. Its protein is CSVEGSGSPNTGELFF.

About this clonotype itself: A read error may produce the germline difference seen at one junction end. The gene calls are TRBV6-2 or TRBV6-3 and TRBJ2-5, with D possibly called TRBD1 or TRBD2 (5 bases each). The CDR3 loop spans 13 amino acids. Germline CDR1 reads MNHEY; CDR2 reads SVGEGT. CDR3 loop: CASTDYGQETRYF. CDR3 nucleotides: TGTGCCAGCACTGACTATGGACAAGAGACCCGGTACTTC.

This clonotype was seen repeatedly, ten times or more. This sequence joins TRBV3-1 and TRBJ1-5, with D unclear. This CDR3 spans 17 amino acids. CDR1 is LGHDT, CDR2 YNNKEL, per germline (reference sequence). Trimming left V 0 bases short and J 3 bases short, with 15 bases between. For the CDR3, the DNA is TGTGCCAGCAGCCAAGATTCGCCGGTGAGGAACAATCAGCCCCAGCATTTT. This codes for CASSQDSPVRNNQPQHF. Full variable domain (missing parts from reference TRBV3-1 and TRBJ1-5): DTAVSQTPKYLVTQMGNDKSIKCEQNLGHDTMYWYKQDSKKFLKIMFSYNNKELIINETVPNRFSPKSPDKAHLNLHINSLELGDSAVYFCASSQDSPVRNNQPQHFGDGTRLSIL.

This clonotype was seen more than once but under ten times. The CDR3 sequence: CASTNQDSDTSGKGIQYF. In nucleotides, the CDR3 is TGTGCCAGCACCAACCAAGACTCAGACACTAGCGGGAAGGGCATTCAGTACTTC. The V call is TRBV7-8, the J call TRBJ2-4; 10 nucleotides match TRBD2. The ends lost 7 bases at V and 9 bases at J; junction bases unmatched: 21. Germline values: CDR1 SGHVS, CDR2 FQNEAQ. The CDR3 totals 18 residues.

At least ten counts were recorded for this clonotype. CDR3 amino acids: CASSSDREADTQYF. CDR3 sequence (DNA): TGTGCCAGCAGTTCTGACAGGGAGGCAGATACGCAGTATTTT. The rearrangement links TRBV12-3 or TRBV12-4 to TRBJ2-3; possibly TRBD1 for D (7 bases). V was trimmed by 4 bases and J by 4 bases, leaving 12 bases between them. This CDR3 is built from 14 residues.

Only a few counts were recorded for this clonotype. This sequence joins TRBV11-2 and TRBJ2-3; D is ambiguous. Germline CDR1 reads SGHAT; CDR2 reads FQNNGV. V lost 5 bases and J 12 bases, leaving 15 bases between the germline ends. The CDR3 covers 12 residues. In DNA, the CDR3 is TGTGCCAGCAGCCTAACGACGGATGCCCAGTATTTT. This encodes CASSLTTDAQYF.

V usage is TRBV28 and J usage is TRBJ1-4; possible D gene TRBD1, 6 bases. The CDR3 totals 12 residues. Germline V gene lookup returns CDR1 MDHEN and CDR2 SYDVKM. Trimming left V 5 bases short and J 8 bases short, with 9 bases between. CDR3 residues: CASSEGGEKLFF. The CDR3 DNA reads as TGTGCCAGCAGTGAAGGGGGGGAAAAACTGTTTTTT.

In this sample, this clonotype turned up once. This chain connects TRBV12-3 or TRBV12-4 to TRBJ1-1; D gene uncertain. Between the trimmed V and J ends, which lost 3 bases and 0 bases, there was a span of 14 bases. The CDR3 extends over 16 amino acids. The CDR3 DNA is TGTGCCAGCAGTTTGGCGGCGGGGTCTATGAACACTGAAGCTTTCTTT. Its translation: CASSLAAGSMNTEAFF.

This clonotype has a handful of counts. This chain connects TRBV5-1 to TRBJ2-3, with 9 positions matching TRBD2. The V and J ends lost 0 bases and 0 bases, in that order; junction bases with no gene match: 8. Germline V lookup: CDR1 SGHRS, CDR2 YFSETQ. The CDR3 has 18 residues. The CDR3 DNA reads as TGCGCCAGCAGCTTGGCAGGACTAGCGAAAACTAGCACAGATACGCAGTATTTT. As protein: CASSLAGLAKTSTDTQYF.

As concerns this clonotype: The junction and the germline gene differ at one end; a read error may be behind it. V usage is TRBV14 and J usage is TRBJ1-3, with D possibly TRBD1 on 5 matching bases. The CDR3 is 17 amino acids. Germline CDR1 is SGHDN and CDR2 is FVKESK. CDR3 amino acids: CASSQRGASSSGNTINF. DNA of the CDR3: TGTGCCAGCAGCCAAAGGGGAGCCAGCTCTTCTGGAAACACCATAAATTTT.

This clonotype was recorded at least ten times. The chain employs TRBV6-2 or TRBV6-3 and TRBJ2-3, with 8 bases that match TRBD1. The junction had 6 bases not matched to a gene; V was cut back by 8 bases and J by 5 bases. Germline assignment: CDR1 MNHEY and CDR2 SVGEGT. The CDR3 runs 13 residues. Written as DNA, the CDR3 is TGTGCCAGCGGATCGGACAGGGAAGATACGCAGTATTTT. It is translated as CASGSDREDTQYF.

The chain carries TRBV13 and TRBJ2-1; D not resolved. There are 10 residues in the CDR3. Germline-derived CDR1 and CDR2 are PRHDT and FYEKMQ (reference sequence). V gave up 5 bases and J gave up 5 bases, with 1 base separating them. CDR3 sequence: CASSNNEQFF. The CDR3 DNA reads TGTGCCAGCAGCAACAATGAGCAGTTCTTC.

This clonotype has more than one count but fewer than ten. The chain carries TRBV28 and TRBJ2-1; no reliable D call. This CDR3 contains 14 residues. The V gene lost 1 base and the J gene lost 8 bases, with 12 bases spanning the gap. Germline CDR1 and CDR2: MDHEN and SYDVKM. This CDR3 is CASSLSRSHDEQFF. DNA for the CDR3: TGTGCCAGCAGTTTATCTCGGAGCCACGATGAGCAGTTCTTC.

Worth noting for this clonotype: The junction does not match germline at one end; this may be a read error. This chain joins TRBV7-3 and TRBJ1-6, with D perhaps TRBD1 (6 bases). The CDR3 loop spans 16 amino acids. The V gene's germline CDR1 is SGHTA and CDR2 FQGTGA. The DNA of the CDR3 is TGTGCCAGCAGCAACTCCTACAGGGTCTATAATTCTCCCCTCCACTTT. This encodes CASSNSYRVYNSPLHF.

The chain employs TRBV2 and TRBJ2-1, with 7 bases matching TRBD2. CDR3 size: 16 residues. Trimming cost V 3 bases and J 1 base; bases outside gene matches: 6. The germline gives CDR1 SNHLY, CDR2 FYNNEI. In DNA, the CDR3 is TGTGCCAGCAGTGAGGCAAGACTAGCTTCCTACAATGAGCAGTTCTTC. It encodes CASSEARLASYNEQFF.

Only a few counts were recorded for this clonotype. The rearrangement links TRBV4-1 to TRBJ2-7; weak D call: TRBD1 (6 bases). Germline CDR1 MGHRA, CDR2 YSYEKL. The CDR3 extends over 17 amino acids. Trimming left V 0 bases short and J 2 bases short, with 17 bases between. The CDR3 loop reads CASSQEIQGWGPYEQYF. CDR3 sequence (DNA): TGCGCCAGCAGCCAAGAGATTCAGGGGTGGGGCCCCTACGAGCAGTACTTC.

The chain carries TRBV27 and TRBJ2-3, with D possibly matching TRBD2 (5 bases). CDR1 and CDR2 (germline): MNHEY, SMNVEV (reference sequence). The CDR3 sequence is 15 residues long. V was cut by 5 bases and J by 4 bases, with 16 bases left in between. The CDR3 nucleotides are TGTGCCAGCAGTGTGGGTTTTAGCGAGGCAGATACGCAGTATTTT. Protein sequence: CASSVGFSEADTQYF.

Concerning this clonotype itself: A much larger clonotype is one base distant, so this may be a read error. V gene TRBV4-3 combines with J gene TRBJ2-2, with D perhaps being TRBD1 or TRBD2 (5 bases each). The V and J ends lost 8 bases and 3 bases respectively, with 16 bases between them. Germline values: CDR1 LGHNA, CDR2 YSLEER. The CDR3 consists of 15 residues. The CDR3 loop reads CASSVGQGDTGELFF. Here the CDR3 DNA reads TGCGCCAGCTCGGTTGGGCAGGGAGACACCGGGGAGCTGTTTTTT.

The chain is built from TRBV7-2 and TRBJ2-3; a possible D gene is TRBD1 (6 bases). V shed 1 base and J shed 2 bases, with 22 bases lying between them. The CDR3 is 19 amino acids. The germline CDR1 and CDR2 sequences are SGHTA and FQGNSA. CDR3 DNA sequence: TGTGCCAGCAGCTTAGGTGGCGAAGGGACACCTTACTTCACAGATACGCAGTATTTT. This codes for CASSLGGEGTPYFTDTQYF.

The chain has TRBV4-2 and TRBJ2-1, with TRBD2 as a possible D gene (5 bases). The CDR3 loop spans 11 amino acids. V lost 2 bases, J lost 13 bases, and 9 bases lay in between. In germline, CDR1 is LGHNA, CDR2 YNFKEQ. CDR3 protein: CASSQTGIQFF. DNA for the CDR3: TGTGCCAGCAGCCAAACCGGGATTCAGTTCTTC.

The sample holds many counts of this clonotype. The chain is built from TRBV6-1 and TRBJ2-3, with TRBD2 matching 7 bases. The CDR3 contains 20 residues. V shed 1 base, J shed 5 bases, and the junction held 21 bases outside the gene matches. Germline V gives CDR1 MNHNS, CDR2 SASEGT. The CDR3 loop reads CASSEDEGFFGLVVLDTQYF. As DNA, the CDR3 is TGTGCCAGCAGTGAAGATGAGGGCTTTTTTGGACTAGTCGTTTTAGATACGCAGTATTTT.

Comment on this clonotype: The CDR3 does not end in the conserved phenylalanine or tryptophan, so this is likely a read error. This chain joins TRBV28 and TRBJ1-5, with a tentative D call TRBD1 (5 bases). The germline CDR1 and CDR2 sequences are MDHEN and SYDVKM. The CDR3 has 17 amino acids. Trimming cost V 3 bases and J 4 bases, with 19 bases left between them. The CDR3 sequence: CASSFPLGGRLNQPQHI. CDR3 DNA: TGTGCCAGCAGTTTCCCTCTTGGGGGACGGTTAAATCAGCCCCAGCATATT.

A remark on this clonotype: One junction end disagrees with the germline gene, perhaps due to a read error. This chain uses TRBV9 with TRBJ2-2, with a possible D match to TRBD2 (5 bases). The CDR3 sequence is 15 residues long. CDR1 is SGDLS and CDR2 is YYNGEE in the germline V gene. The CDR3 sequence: CASSVEISYTGELLF. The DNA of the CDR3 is TGTGCCAGCAGCGTAGAAATTAGCTACACCGGGGAGCTGCTTTTT.

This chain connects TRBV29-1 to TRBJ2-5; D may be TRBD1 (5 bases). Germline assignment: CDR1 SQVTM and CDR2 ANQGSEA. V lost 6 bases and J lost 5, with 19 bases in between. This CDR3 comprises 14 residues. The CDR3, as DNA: TGCAGCGTCTCCTACCTAGGGGTCCAGGAGACCCAGTACTTC. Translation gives CSVSYLGVQETQYF.

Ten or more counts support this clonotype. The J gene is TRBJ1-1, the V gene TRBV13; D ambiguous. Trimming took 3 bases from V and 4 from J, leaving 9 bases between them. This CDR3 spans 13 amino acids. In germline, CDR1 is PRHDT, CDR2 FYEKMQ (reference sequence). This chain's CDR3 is CASSFKVVTEAFF. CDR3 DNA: TGTGCCAGCAGCTTTAAGGTAGTCACTGAAGCTTTCTTT.

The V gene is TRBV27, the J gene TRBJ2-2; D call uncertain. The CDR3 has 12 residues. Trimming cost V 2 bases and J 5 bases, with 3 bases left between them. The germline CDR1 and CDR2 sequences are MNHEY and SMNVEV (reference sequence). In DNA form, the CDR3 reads TGTGCCAGCAGTTTACGGACCGGGGAGCTGTTTTTT. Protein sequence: CASSLRTGELFF.

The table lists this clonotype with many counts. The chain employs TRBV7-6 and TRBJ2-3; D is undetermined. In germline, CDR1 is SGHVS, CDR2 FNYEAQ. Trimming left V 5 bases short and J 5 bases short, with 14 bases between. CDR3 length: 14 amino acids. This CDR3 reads CASSNRAHGDTQYF. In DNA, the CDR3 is TGTGCCAGCAGCAACCGGGCCCATGGAGATACGCAGTATTTT.